This TCR beta chain was sequenced in a study of T cell changes during pregnancy in multiple sclerosis. This CDR3 is 15 amino acids long. Germline lookup yields CDR1 KGHSY and CDR2 FQNENV. V gave up 0 bases and J gave up 8 bases, with 16 bases separating them. The assay was immunoSEQ multiplex PCR, and TCRdb's table has in-frame clones only and misses some. Seen here are about 34,000 clones, around nine tenths observed once, and the top ten hold around 3.3%. Sequenced here: CD8+ T cells from peripheral blood mononuclear cells, sampled in the third trimester of pregnancy. The source is a female donor with multiple sclerosis, enrolled in a pregnancy study. J is TRBJ1-2 and V is TRBV16; TRBD1 is a possible D gene (5 bases). The DNA for the CDR3 is TGTGCCAGCAGCCAATCAGCGGGACGGCTTGGAGGCTACACCTTC. Translation gives CASSQSAGRLGGYTF.